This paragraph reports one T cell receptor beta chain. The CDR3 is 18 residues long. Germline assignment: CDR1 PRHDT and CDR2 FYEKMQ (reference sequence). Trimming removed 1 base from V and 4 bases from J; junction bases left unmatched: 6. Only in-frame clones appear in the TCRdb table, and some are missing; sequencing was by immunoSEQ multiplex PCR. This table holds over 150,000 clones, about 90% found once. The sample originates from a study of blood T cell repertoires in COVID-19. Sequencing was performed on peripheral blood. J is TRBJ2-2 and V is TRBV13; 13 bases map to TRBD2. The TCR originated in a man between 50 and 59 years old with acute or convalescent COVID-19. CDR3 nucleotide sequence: TGTGCCAGCAGCTTAGCGACAGGACTAGCGGGGGCCACCGGGGAGCTGTTTTTT. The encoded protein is CASSLATGLAGATGELFF. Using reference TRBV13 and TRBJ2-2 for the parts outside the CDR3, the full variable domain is AAGVIQSPRHLIKEKRETATLKCYPIPRHDTVYWYQQGPGQDPQFLISFYEKMQSDKGSIPDRFSAQQFSDYHSELNMSSLELGDSALYFCASSLATGLAGATGELFFGEGSRLTVL.